Presented here are 15 T cell receptor beta chains from one specimen sequenced in a study of T-cell reconstitution after alpha-beta-depleted transplantation in children. Molecular barcoding with unique molecular identifiers was used for the TCRbeta library. MiXCR, run by TCRdb on the PCR reads, gives a single entry per CDR3 protein. The table has about 640,000 distinct CDR3 sequences, roughly 15% seen once. This material consisted of PBMCs from the stem cell graft donor, taken from the stem cell graft. These receptors were collected from a human donor who donated a stem cell graft to a child with acute myeloid leukemia.

The chain couples TRBV7-3 to TRBJ1-1, with D maybe TRBD1 (6 bases). Germline V gene data show CDR1 as SGHTA and CDR2 as FQGTGA. The V end was cut by 4 bases, the J end by 5 bases, with 17 bases between. This CDR3 has 15 amino acids. CDR3 bases: TGTGCCAGCAGCTCCCAAGTGGGGGCGAGGACTGAAGCTTTCTTT. This sequence encodes CASSSQVGARTEAFF.

This clonotype was observed at least ten times. CDR3 coding DNA: TGCAGCGTTGAGGAGGGACTAGCGGTGGTGGAGCAGTTCTTC. Its protein is CSVEEGLAVVEQFF. The chain recombines TRBV29-1 with TRBJ2-1, with 11 nucleotides matching TRBD2. V gave up 3 bases and J gave up 10 bases; unmatched junction bases: 8. CDR3 size: 14 residues. The germline gives CDR1 SQVTM, CDR2 ANQGSEA.

This clonotype was seen repeatedly, ten times or more. The genes are TRBV6-1 and TRBJ1-2; 7 bases fit TRBD1. This CDR3 has 14 amino acids. V gave up 6 bases and J gave up 3 bases; unmatched junction bases: 7. Germline-derived CDR1 and CDR2 are MNHNS and SASEGT. In DNA form, the CDR3 reads TGTGCCAGCAGCCCCGACAGGGCGGACTATGGCTACACCTTC. Translated: CASSPDRADYGYTF.

This clonotype was seen at least ten times. The chain employs TRBV20-1 and TRBJ2-3; TRBD2 aligns across 8 bases. The CDR3 consists of 15 residues. Per germline, CDR1 DFQATT and CDR2 SNEGSKA (reference sequence). The V segment lost 0 bases and the J segment 2 bases; nucleotides outside the gene matches: 4. The CDR3 spells CSARDPAGATDTQYF. CDR3 sequence (DNA): TGCAGTGCTAGAGACCCAGCGGGGGCCACAGATACGCAGTATTTT.

This clonotype has just a few counts. The chain joins TRBV3-1 to TRBJ2-3; 12 bases fit TRBD2. Germline lookup yields CDR1 LGHDT and CDR2 YNNKEL (reference sequence). The V gene end was trimmed by 5 bases and the J gene end by 6 bases; junction bases not matched to a gene: 9. This CDR3 contains 16 residues. CDR3 amino acids: CASSFGLAGLGDTQYF. The CDR3 bases are TGTGCCAGCAGCTTTGGACTAGCGGGGCTGGGGGATACGCAGTATTTT.

This clonotype was recorded many times. The chain carries TRBV4-3 and TRBJ1-1, with no clear D. Trimming took off 6 bases at V and 0 bases at J, with 8 bases between the two ends. Germline V CDR1 and CDR2: LGHNA, YSLEER. The CDR3 has 13 residues. CDR3 region: CASRGQVNTEAFF. Here the CDR3 DNA reads TGCGCCAGCAGAGGGCAGGTGAACACTGAAGCTTTCTTT.

In its sample, this clonotype was seen many times. The V and J genes are TRBV20-1 and TRBJ2-3, with 8 bases aligning to TRBD2. Germline CDR1 is DFQATT and CDR2 is SNEGSKA (reference sequence). V shed 3 bases and J 4 bases; nucleotides not matched to a gene: 3. CDR3 size: 13 residues. CDR3 sequence: CSASRGGSDTQYF. The DNA of the CDR3 is TGCAGTGCTAGCCGGGGGGGCTCAGATACGCAGTATTTT.

The gene calls are TRBV20-1 and TRBJ2-1, with a possible D match to TRBD1 (6 bases). Germline V gene lookup returns CDR1 DFQATT and CDR2 SNEGSKA (reference sequence). The CDR3 spans 14 residues. Deletions cut 0 bases from V and 9 bases from J, with 15 bases between. The CDR3 DNA follows: TGCAGTGCTAGAGATGGGGGCATGGGAAGTGAGCAGTTCTTC. Amino acid sequence: CSARDGGMGSEQFF.

A few counts support this clonotype. The chain combines TRBV9 with TRBJ2-3, with TRBD2 as a possible D gene (7 bases). The CDR3 length is 15 residues. Germline CDR1 reads SGDLS; CDR2 reads YYNGEE. Trimming stripped 1 base from V and 4 bases from J, with 13 bases between. The CDR3 nucleotides read TGTGCCAGCAGCGTACGGGGGGCCGGGGCAGATACGCAGTATTTT. It encodes CASSVRGAGADTQYF.

This clonotype has a count of ten or more. The chain is built from TRBV20-1 and TRBJ2-3; tentative D call: TRBD1 (5 bases). The CDR3 runs to 12 residues. V was shortened by 5 bases and J by 3 bases, with 9 bases between the two germline ends. Germline-derived CDR1 and CDR2 are DFQATT and SNEGSKA (reference sequence). CDR3 sequence (DNA): TGCAGTGCTCACTCAGGGACAGATACGCAGTATTTT. This translates into CSAHSGTDTQYF.

This clonotype was observed many times. The chain combines TRBV27 with TRBJ2-3; TRBD2 might be the D (6 bases). The V gene's germline CDR1 is MNHEY and CDR2 SMNVEV (reference sequence). CDR3 length equals 12 residues. V gave up 5 bases and J gave up 5 bases, with 8 bases separating them. Here the CDR3 DNA reads TGTGCCAGCAGTGGGGGGATAGATACGCAGTATTTT. This codes for CASSGGIDTQYF.

This clonotype was counted at least ten times. This rearrangement joins TRBV6-5 to TRBJ1-3; 7 bases are shared with TRBD1. Looked up from germline, CDR1 is MNHEY and CDR2 is SVGAGI. CDR3 size: 17 residues. V was clipped by 4 bases and J by 7 bases; unmatched bases: 16. The CDR3 sequence is CASSFPPGQRTGNTIYF. The CDR3 DNA follows: TGTGCCAGCAGTTTCCCTCCGGGACAGAGAACGGGGAACACCATATATTTT.

The sample holds many counts of this clonotype. The rearrangement uses TRBV20-1 and TRBJ2-5, with D unresolved. Germline values: CDR1 DFQATT, CDR2 SNEGSKA (reference sequence). V gave up 3 bases and J gave up 4 bases, with 9 bases separating them. CDR3 length equals 12 residues. CDR3 protein: CSASRQSETQYF. DNA of the CDR3: TGCAGTGCTAGCCGGCAGTCAGAGACCCAGTACTTC.

This clonotype came up a few times. The chain has TRBV6-1 and TRBJ2-7; D may match TRBD1 or TRBD2 (5 bases each). The germline V gene has CDR1 MNHNS and CDR2 SASEGT. V gave up 11 bases and J gave up 6 bases, with 11 bases separating them. This CDR3 has 10 residues. The CDR3 loop is CAGGNREQYF. The DNA for the CDR3 is TGTGCCGGGGGTAATCGCGAGCAGTACTTC.

This clonotype came up many times. One junction end disagrees with the germline gene, perhaps due to a read error. The chain is built from TRBV5-1 and TRBJ2-7; D gene uncertain. The germline V gene encodes CDR1 SGHRS and CDR2 YFSETQ. CDR3 length equals 11 residues. Here the CDR3 reads CASSSRDEQYF. The CDR3 nucleotides read TGTGCCAGCAGCTCCCGGGACGAGCAGTACTTC.